These T cell receptor beta chains were read from a single sample in a study of blood T cells in healthy people across ages. From the 5' RACE reads, TCRdb called clonotypes with MiXCR, one entry per CDR3 protein. The sample yields about 930,000 distinct CDR3 sequences, about 29% seen once. The sample was also reused in another study, on T cells of mothers and their children.

Sequencing was performed on blood. These receptors all stem from a woman between 35 and 50 years old in good health. Both conserved end residues are part of each CDR3. D genes are given only for firm matches. The listing skips clone size in some rows; elsewhere it reads once, few, many or a size class.

many | TRBJ2-5 | TRBV5-6 | TRBD2 | TGTGCCAGCAGCCGCCTAGCGGGGGTAAGGGAGACCCAGTACTTC | CASSRLAGVRETQYF
. | TRBJ2-3 | TRBV27 | TRBD2 | TGTGCCAGCAGTCAGCAAAGAGCGGGGGGGCCGGATACGCAGTATTTT | CASSQQRAGGPDTQYF
. | TRBJ1-4 | TRBV12-3/TRBV12-4 | TRBD1 | TGTGCCAGCAGTTTAGATGCCGGGACAGCGAATGAAAAACGGTTTTTT | CASSLDAGTANEKRFF
many | TRBJ1-1 | TRBV18 | TRBD1 | TGTGCCAGCTCACCATTCGGACAGGGGAACACTGAAGCTTTCTTT | CASSPFGQGNTEAFF
. | TRBJ2-6 | TRBV14 | TRBD1 | TGTGCCAGCAGCCCCCTGGGTCAGGGGGTCTCCGGGGCCAACGTCCTGACTTTC | CASSPLGQGVSGANVLTF
. | TRBJ2-1 | TRBV7-2 | . | TGTGCCAGCAGCCCCCGTGCGGGGTCGTGGAATGAGCAGTTCTTC | CASSPRAGSWNEQFF
. | TRBJ2-3 | TRBV24-1 | TRBD1 | TGTGCCACCAGTGACCAGACAGGGACGTCGCAAGATACGCAGTATTTT | CATSDQTGTSQDTQYF
. | TRBJ2-7 | TRBV7-2 | TRBD2 | TGTGCCAGCAGCTTACTACTAGCGGTCCACGAGCAGTACTTC | CASSLLLAVHEQYF
. | TRBJ2-7 | TRBV7-8 | TRBD2 | TGTGCCGGCAGCTTAGCTGAACTAGCGACCTACGAGCAGTACTTC | CAGSLAELATYEQYF
. | TRBJ1-5 | TRBV20-1 | . | TGCAGTGGTAGGGATAATTATAGCAATCAGCCCCAGCATTTT | CSGRDNYSNQPQHF
few | TRBJ2-7 | TRBV6-6 | . | TGTGCCAGCAGTTACCCGGGACGGCCCTACGAGCAGTACTTC | CASSYPGRPYEQYF
few | TRBJ2-7 | TRBV6-6 | TRBD2 | TGTGCCACCATGCGGGGGAAGGCCTACGAGCAGTACTTC | CATMRGKAYEQYF
. | TRBJ2-7 | TRBV2 | . | TGTGCCAGCGCAGGGATGAGCTCCTACAATGAGCAGTACTTC | CASAGMSSYNEQYF
. | TRBJ1-4 | TRBV5-1 | TRBD1 | TGCGCCGGCAGCTCGGACAGGGGGCCGGAAAAACTGTTTTTT | CAGSSDRGPEKLFF
few | TRBJ1-6 | TRBV28 | TRBD1 | TGTGCCAGCAGTTTGGGAGGGACAGCCCGAAATTCACCCCTCCACTTT | CASSLGGTARNSPLHF
. | TRBJ1-1 | TRBV12-3/TRBV12-4 | TRBD1 | TGTGCCAGCCGGAGCCGGGACAGGGGAATTGCCACTGAAGCTTTCTTT | CASRSRDRGIATEAFF
many | TRBJ1-2 | TRBV14 | . | TGTGCCAGCAGCCAAGTACGGGGAGGTGGCTACACCTTC | CASSQVRGGGYTF
few | TRBJ2-6 | TRBV3-1 | TRBD1 | TGTGCCAGCAGCCCCTGTGACAGGGGGGGATCTGGGGCCAACGTCCTGACTTTC | CASSPCDRGGSGANVLTF
few | TRBJ1-5 | TRBV12-3/TRBV12-4 | . | TGTGCCAGCAGTCAGCAAGCCGGAGGCAATCAGCCCCAGCATTTT | CASSQQAGGNQPQHF
few | TRBJ1-2 | TRBV28 | . | TGTGCCACTCAGGGGATGTCGAATGGCTACACCTTC | CATQGMSNGYTF
. | TRBJ1-3 | TRBV7-2 | . | TGTGCCAGCAGTCGACGGTCTGGAAACACCATATATTTT | CASSRRSGNTIYF
. | TRBJ1-2 | TRBV9 | . | TGTGCCAGCAGCTCTCATAGGGACCGAGGAACTAACTATGGCTACACCTTC | CASSSHRDRGTNYGYTF
many | TRBJ2-5 | TRBV20-1 | . | TGCAGTGCGCGGACATCCCAAGAGACCCAGTACTTC | CSARTSQETQYF
few | TRBJ2-1 | TRBV28 | TRBD2 | TGTGCCAGCAGTAAGAACCGGGGACTAGCGGGGGGTACTGAGCAGTTCTTC | CASSKNRGLAGGTEQFF
. | TRBJ1-3 | TRBV20-1 | TRBD1 | TGCAGTGCTAGGGACAGGTTCAGCCCTGGAAACACCATATATTTT | CSARDRFSPGNTIYF
. | TRBJ2-3 | TRBV7-8 | TRBD1 | TGTGCCAGCAGCACCCGGACAGGGGACCGGGCGCAGTATTTT | CASSTRTGDRAQYF
few | TRBJ2-7 | TRBV20-1 | . | TGCAGTGCTAGTGACGTGGGCACGAGAACCTACGAGCAGTACTTC | CSASDVGTRTYEQYF
many | TRBJ2-5 | TRBV20-1 | TRBD1 | TGCAGTGCGGGGGGACAGGTACCTAAAGAGACCCAGTACTTC | CSAGGQVPKETQYF
. | TRBJ2-1 | TRBV9 | TRBD2 | TGTGCCAGCAGCGAGCGGACTAGCTTCAATGAGCAGTTCTTC | CASSERTSFNEQFF
few | TRBJ2-2 | TRBV28 | . | TGTGCCAGCAGTTTAGGAGGGGACCGGGAGCTGTTTTTT | CASSLGGDRELFF
. | TRBJ1-1 | TRBV20-1 | . | TGCAGTGCTCCGACCGGGGCTTCGGGGACTGAAGCTTTCTTT | CSAPTGASGTEAFF
few | TRBJ2-5 | TRBV7-9 | TRBD1 | TGTGCCAGCAGCTCCGGGACAGGGGTGGTGGAGACCCAGTACTTC | CASSSGTGVVETQYF
many | TRBJ2-3 | TRBV5-1 | . | TGCGCCAGCAGAGGGGAAGATACGCAGTATTTT | CASRGEDTQYF
once | TRBJ2-1 | TRBV7-9 | . | TGTGCCAGCAGCTTAGATGGGACTCCAGACAATGAGCAGTTCTTC | CASSLDGTPDNEQFF
few | TRBJ2-1 | TRBV7-8 | . | TGTGCCAGCAGCCTAGCCCTCCCAGGGGTTGGTGAGCAGTTCTTC | CASSLALPGVGEQFF
few | TRBJ2-3 | TRBV9 | . | TGTGCCAGCAGCGTAGGGCCGACGGGGGAACCTAATACGCAGTATTTT | CASSVGPTGEPNTQYF
few | TRBJ2-7 | TRBV18 | . | TGTGCCAGCTCACCATATTCAGGGGCGACCTACGAGCAGTACTTC | CASSPYSGATYEQYF